This T cell receptor (beta chain) originates from a study of blood T cell repertoires in COVID-19. Study summary: Acute and convalescent COVID-19 samples came from the United States, Italy and Spain. T cells, B-cell-depleted T cells, or PBMCs provided the cDNA or gDNA that served as material.

Original processing notes: Cell counts per sample came from amplifying reference gene primers. The data were produced by immunoSEQ multiplex PCR, yet TCRdb's version contains in-frame clones alone and is incomplete. V and J calls and clone size come straight from that table; D and trimming were deduced from the DNA. The data show about 350,000 clones, approximately 90% seen once. The V and J ends lost 5 bases and 8 bases, in that order; junction bases with no gene match: 16. CDR1 is MDHEN and CDR2 is SYDVKM in the germline V gene. The length of the CDR3 is 17 residues. Material: peripheral blood. The chain combines TRBV28 with TRBJ1-2; 11 positions match TRBD1. The sequence was obtained from an older woman with COVID-19, enrolled during active disease. The DNA for the CDR3 is TGTGCCAGCAGTAAACCGGGACAGGGGGGTCCTGGGCGAGGCTACACCTTC. Encoded protein: CASSKPGQGGPGRGYTF.